A selection of T cell receptor beta chains follows, all from one sample in a study of OX40 agonist ivuxolimab in advanced cancers. Generated by immunoSEQ multiplex PCR, the TCRdb table keeps only in-frame clones and is missing some. The sample carries about 76,000 clones, over 80% recorded once. The sequencing here drew on CD4+ or CD8+ T cells sorted from blood, taken in a trial of the OX40 agonist ivuxolimab. These receptors were obtained from an adult with an advanced solid tumor such as melanoma, head and neck, liver or kidney cancer. CDR3s include the opening cysteine and the closing phenylalanine or tryptophan. Each record gives: D gene, V gene, clone size, J gene, CDR3 length, CDR3 protein, CDR3 DNA. The D gene is left open where the match is weak. Only some rows state a clone size, as once, few, many or a class for expanded clones.

D gene: -
V gene: TRBV9
clone size: -
J gene: TRBJ2-2
CDR3 length: 14
CDR3 protein: CASSVGLNTGELFF
CDR3 DNA: TGTGCCAGCAGCGTAGGACTGAACACCGGGGAGCTGTTTTTT

D gene: TRBD1
V gene: TRBV28
clone size: -
J gene: TRBJ1-2
CDR3 length: 17
CDR3 protein: CASSLQGAFQLLYGYTF
CDR3 DNA: TGTGCCAGCAGCTTACAGGGGGCGTTCCAGTTATTATATGGCTACACCTTC

D gene: -
V gene: TRBV4-1
clone size: -
J gene: TRBJ2-5
CDR3 length: 16
CDR3 protein: CASSRPGERAQETQYF
CDR3 DNA: TGCGCCAGCAGCCGCCCCGGAGAAAGGGCCCAAGAGACCCAGTACTTC

D gene: -
V gene: TRBV19
clone size: once
J gene: TRBJ1-1
CDR3 length: 15
CDR3 protein: CASTRTVSPNTEAFF
CDR3 DNA: TGTGCCAGTACCCGGACAGTATCACCAAACACTGAAGCTTTCTTT

D gene: -
V gene: TRBV6-5
clone size: -
J gene: TRBJ2-7
CDR3 length: 14
CDR3 protein: CATFSGQRRHEQYF
CDR3 DNA: TGTGCCACCTTCAGCGGACAGCGGCGCCACGAGCAGTACTTC

D gene: -
V gene: TRBV30
clone size: -
J gene: TRBJ2-4
CDR3 length: 16
CDR3 protein: CAWSVQRQLAKNIQYF
CDR3 DNA: TGTGCCTGGAGTGTACAGAGGCAACTAGCCAAAAACATTCAGTACTTC

D gene: -
V gene: TRBV7-9
clone size: few
J gene: TRBJ1-2
CDR3 length: 13
CDR3 protein: CASILPPESDYTF
CDR3 DNA: TGTGCCAGCATCCTCCCCCCGGAGTCTGACTACACCTTC

D gene: -
V gene: TRBV4-1
clone size: -
J gene: TRBJ2-3
CDR3 length: 17
CDR3 protein: CASSQFGIAESTDTQYF
CDR3 DNA: TGCGCCAGCAGCCAATTCGGGATAGCTGAAAGCACAGATACGCAGTATTTT

D gene: TRBD1
V gene: TRBV6-5
clone size: -
J gene: TRBJ1-2
CDR3 length: 13
CDR3 protein: CASARDRAYGYTF
CDR3 DNA: TGTGCCAGCGCCCGGGACAGAGCCTATGGCTACACCTTC

D gene: -
V gene: TRBV4-2
clone size: -
J gene: TRBJ1-2
CDR3 length: 18
CDR3 protein: CASSQPSTGRGNYYGYTF
CDR3 DNA: TGTGCCAGCAGCCAACCTTCAACGGGACGGGGTAATTACTATGGCTACACCTTC

D gene: -
V gene: TRBV15
clone size: -
J gene: TRBJ2-2
CDR3 length: 15
CDR3 protein: CATSRDSSGAGELFF
CDR3 DNA: TGTGCCACCAGCAGAGATTCCAGTGGGGCCGGGGAGCTGTTTTTT

D gene: TRBD2
V gene: TRBV5-4
clone size: -
J gene: TRBJ2-7
CDR3 length: 16
CDR3 protein: CASSWGLAGSSYEQYF
CDR3 DNA: TGTGCCAGCAGCTGGGGACTAGCGGGGAGCTCCTACGAGCAGTACTTC

D gene: TRBD2
V gene: TRBV19
clone size: -
J gene: TRBJ2-1
CDR3 length: 18
CDR3 protein: CASSIDRVEASGSHEQFF
CDR3 DNA: TGTGCCAGTAGTATAGATCGGGTGGAGGCTAGCGGGAGCCATGAGCAGTTCTTC

D gene: -
V gene: TRBV5-6
clone size: once
J gene: TRBJ2-7
CDR3 length: 15
CDR3 protein: CASSSRRGRSYEQYF
CDR3 DNA: TGTGCCAGCAGCTCCAGGAGGGGGCGAAGCTACGAGCAGTACTTC

D gene: TRBD1
V gene: TRBV29-1
clone size: -
J gene: TRBJ1-2
CDR3 length: 13
CDR3 protein: CSANPGGYYGYTF
CDR3 DNA: TGCAGCGCAAACCCAGGGGGATACTATGGCTACACCTTC

D gene: -
V gene: TRBV18
clone size: once
J gene: TRBJ1-5
CDR3 length: 13
CDR3 protein: CASLDSLNQPQHF
CDR3 DNA: TGTGCCAGTTTAGACAGCCTCAATCAGCCCCAGCATTTT

D gene: TRBD1
V gene: TRBV25-1
clone size: -
J gene: TRBJ1-2
CDR3 length: 15
CDR3 protein: CASSEHRGRVTGYTF
CDR3 DNA: TGTGCCAGCAGTGAACACAGGGGGCGCGTAACCGGCTACACCTTC

D gene: -
V gene: TRBV28
clone size: -
J gene: TRBJ1-5
CDR3 length: 14
CDR3 protein: CASSSPGLNQPQHF
CDR3 DNA: TGTGCCAGCAGTTCTCCGGGCCTCAATCAGCCTCAGCATTTT

D gene: TRBD1
V gene: TRBV4-1
clone size: -
J gene: TRBJ2-1
CDR3 length: 16
CDR3 protein: CASSQGTGQGNNEQFF
CDR3 DNA: TGCGCCAGCAGCCAAGGAACGGGACAGGGTAACAATGAGCAGTTCTTC

D gene: -
V gene: TRBV6-1
clone size: -
J gene: TRBJ2-7
CDR3 length: 14
CDR3 protein: CASGGRQVPREQYF
CDR3 DNA: TGTGCCAGCGGTGGTCGGCAGGTTCCTCGCGAGCAGTACTTC

D gene: TRBD1
V gene: TRBV30
clone size: -
J gene: TRBJ1-3
CDR3 length: 14
CDR3 protein: CAWSLTGNGNTIYF
CDR3 DNA: TGTGCCTGGAGTCTGACAGGGAACGGAAACACCATATATTTT

D gene: -
V gene: TRBV18
clone size: -
J gene: TRBJ1-1
CDR3 length: 14
CDR3 protein: CASSPIPGNTEAFF
CDR3 DNA: TGTGCCAGCTCACCAATCCCCGGAAACACTGAAGCTTTCTTT

D gene: -
V gene: TRBV30
clone size: -
J gene: TRBJ2-5
CDR3 length: 13
CDR3 protein: CAWSTGLQETQYF
CDR3 DNA: TGTGCCTGGAGCACGGGACTCCAAGAGACCCAGTACTTC

D gene: -
V gene: TRBV29-1
clone size: once
J gene: TRBJ1-4
CDR3 length: 13
CDR3 protein: CSVVSGEFEKLFF
CDR3 DNA: TGCAGCGTTGTGTCAGGGGAGTTTGAAAAACTGTTTTTT

D gene: -
V gene: TRBV5-1
clone size: few
J gene: TRBJ2-1
CDR3 length: 15
CDR3 protein: CASSLGWGPTNEQFF
CDR3 DNA: TGCGCCAGCAGCTTGGGATGGGGCCCCACCAATGAGCAGTTCTTC

D gene: -
V gene: TRBV29-1
clone size: once
J gene: TRBJ2-7
CDR3 length: 13
CDR3 protein: CSVGGGSAYEQYF
CDR3 DNA: TGCAGCGTTGGCGGCGGATCCGCCTACGAGCAGTACTTC

D gene: -
V gene: TRBV6-5
clone size: -
J gene: TRBJ1-2
CDR3 length: 13
CDR3 protein: CASSYSSPEGYTF
CDR3 DNA: TGTGCCAGCAGTTACTCGTCCCCGGAGGGCTACACCTTC

D gene: -
V gene: TRBV27
clone size: -
J gene: TRBJ2-7
CDR3 length: 15
CDR3 protein: CASSLQFGRGYEQYF
CDR3 DNA: TGTGCCAGCAGTTTACAGTTTGGTAGGGGGTACGAGCAGTACTTC

D gene: TRBD2
V gene: TRBV28
clone size: once
J gene: TRBJ2-3
CDR3 length: 17
CDR3 protein: CASSFSSGISSTDTQYF
CDR3 DNA: TGTGCCAGCAGTTTTTCTAGCGGGATCTCTAGCACAGATACGCAGTATTTT

D gene: -
V gene: TRBV25-1
clone size: -
J gene: TRBJ2-3
CDR3 length: 15
CDR3 protein: CASRPMGGLGDTQYF
CDR3 DNA: TGTGCCAGCAGGCCTATGGGGGGGCTAGGAGATACGCAGTATTTT

D gene: TRBD2
V gene: TRBV7-3
clone size: -
J gene: TRBJ2-1
CDR3 length: 18
CDR3 protein: CASSLFTSGGSSYNEQFF
CDR3 DNA: TGTGCCAGCAGCTTGTTTACTAGCGGAGGGAGCTCCTACAATGAGCAGTTCTTC

D gene: -
V gene: TRBV19
clone size: -
J gene: TRBJ2-5
CDR3 length: 12
CDR3 protein: CASSVSKETQYF
CDR3 DNA: TGTGCCAGTAGTGTGTCTAAAGAGACCCAGTACTTC

D gene: -
V gene: TRBV19
clone size: -
J gene: TRBJ2-7
CDR3 length: 14
CDR3 protein: CASSRERWAYEQYF
CDR3 DNA: TGTGCCAGTAGTAGGGAGCGGTGGGCCTACGAGCAGTACTTC

D gene: -
V gene: TRBV25-1
clone size: -
J gene: TRBJ2-3
CDR3 length: 15
CDR3 protein: CASSEWRGSTDTQYF
CDR3 DNA: TGTGCCAGCAGTGAATGGAGGGGTAGCACAGATACGCAGTATTTT

D gene: TRBD1
V gene: TRBV5-4
clone size: -
J gene: TRBJ2-7
CDR3 length: 13
CDR3 protein: CASSIGTDYEQYF
CDR3 DNA: TGTGCCAGCAGCATCGGGACAGACTACGAGCAGTACTTC

D gene: TRBD1
V gene: TRBV11-1
clone size: -
J gene: TRBJ2-3
CDR3 length: 17
CDR3 protein: CASSAQEGTAYTDTQYF
CDR3 DNA: TGTGCCAGCAGCGCTCAGGAAGGGACAGCCTACACAGATACGCAGTATTTT

D gene: TRBD1
V gene: TRBV7-7
clone size: -
J gene: TRBJ2-6
CDR3 length: 17
CDR3 protein: CASSPGTGNPGANVLTF
CDR3 DNA: TGTGCTAGCAGCCCCGGGACAGGGAACCCTGGGGCCAACGTCCTGACTTTC

D gene: -
V gene: TRBV6-5
clone size: -
J gene: TRBJ2-7
CDR3 length: 14
CDR3 protein: CASNKGGSSYEQYF
CDR3 DNA: TGTGCCAGCAATAAGGGCGGCAGCTCCTACGAGCAGTACTTC

D gene: TRBD2
V gene: TRBV18
clone size: -
J gene: TRBJ2-7
CDR3 length: 15
CDR3 protein: CASSPTTSGTYEQYF
CDR3 DNA: TGTGCCAGCTCACCAACGACTAGCGGAACCTACGAGCAGTACTTC

D gene: -
V gene: TRBV19
clone size: -
J gene: TRBJ1-4
CDR3 length: 15
CDR3 protein: CASSMGTGTNEKLFF
CDR3 DNA: TGTGCCAGTAGTATGGGAACAGGAACTAATGAAAAACTGTTTTTT

D gene: -
V gene: TRBV19
clone size: -
J gene: TRBJ2-5
CDR3 length: 13
CDR3 protein: CASSTGRMETQYF
CDR3 DNA: TGTGCCAGTAGTACAGGGCGAATGGAGACCCAGTACTTC

D gene: TRBD2
V gene: TRBV5-4
clone size: -
J gene: TRBJ2-3
CDR3 length: 16
CDR3 protein: CASSSGLAGGADTQYF
CDR3 DNA: TGTGCCAGCAGTTCCGGACTAGCGGGGGGGGCAGATACGCAGTATTTT

D gene: -
V gene: TRBV27
clone size: -
J gene: TRBJ1-1
CDR3 length: 14
CDR3 protein: CASSLYGRNTEAFF
CDR3 DNA: TGTGCCAGCAGTTTATACGGGAGGAACACTGAAGCTTTCTTT

D gene: TRBD1
V gene: TRBV5-4
clone size: -
J gene: TRBJ2-2
CDR3 length: 16
CDR3 protein: CASSSQGARDTGELFF
CDR3 DNA: TGTGCCAGCAGCTCACAGGGGGCACGGGACACCGGGGAGCTGTTTTTT

D gene: -
V gene: TRBV11-2
clone size: -
J gene: TRBJ1-2
CDR3 length: 13
CDR3 protein: CASSLAHLNGYTF
CDR3 DNA: TGTGCCAGCAGCTTAGCACACCTTAATGGCTACACCTTC

D gene: TRBD1
V gene: TRBV7-3
clone size: -
J gene: TRBJ2-1
CDR3 length: 12
CDR3 protein: CASSLDRGGQFF
CDR3 DNA: TGTGCCAGCAGCTTAGACAGGGGCGGTCAGTTCTTC

D gene: -
V gene: TRBV19
clone size: -
J gene: TRBJ1-1
CDR3 length: 15
CDR3 protein: CASSTVRGGNTEAFF
CDR3 DNA: TGTGCCAGTAGTACCGTCCGGGGCGGGAACACTGAAGCTTTCTTT

D gene: -
V gene: TRBV28
clone size: once
J gene: TRBJ2-1
CDR3 length: 13
CDR3 protein: CASTTGALNEQFF
CDR3 DNA: TGTGCCAGCACTACCGGGGCCCTGAATGAGCAGTTCTTC

D gene: -
V gene: TRBV2
clone size: once
J gene: TRBJ2-4
CDR3 length: 14
CDR3 protein: CASSELKAKNIQYF
CDR3 DNA: TGTGCCAGCAGCGAACTGAAGGCCAAAAACATTCAGTACTTC

D gene: -
V gene: TRBV29-1
clone size: -
J gene: TRBJ2-3
CDR3 length: 13
CDR3 protein: CSVEGVSTDTQYF
CDR3 DNA: TGCAGCGTTGAGGGGGTATCCACAGATACGCAGTATTTT

D gene: -
V gene: TRBV11-2
clone size: -
J gene: TRBJ2-1
CDR3 length: 16
CDR3 protein: CASSPRPPSEGGEQFF
CDR3 DNA: TGTGCCAGCAGTCCTCGACCCCCTAGCGAGGGGGGTGAGCAGTTCTTC

D gene: -
V gene: TRBV10-3
clone size: -
J gene: TRBJ2-1
CDR3 length: 14
CDR3 protein: CAISESREFNEQFF
CDR3 DNA: TGTGCCATCAGTGAGTCAAGGGAATTCAATGAGCAGTTCTTC

D gene: -
V gene: TRBV4-2
clone size: -
J gene: TRBJ1-2
CDR3 length: 16
CDR3 protein: CASSQLKSTANYGYTF
CDR3 DNA: TGTGCCAGCAGCCAACTAAAATCGACAGCTAACTATGGCTACACCTTC